Detailed here is one T cell receptor beta chain. The antigen remains undetermined. Researchers ran the PCR with 60 Vbeta and 13 Jbeta primers. Produced via immunoSEQ multiplex PCR; TCRdb's table is partial and in-frame only. The sample holds over 85,000 clones, around 86% seen once. With 2 bases removed from V and 6 bases from J, the gap between germline ends came to 11 bases. The CDR3 spans 13 residues. Germline V gene data show CDR1 as GTSNPN and CDR2 as SVGIG (reference sequence). The data stem from a study of cytomegalovirus exposure and HLA in healthy donors. Study-wide findings and caveats: Within a later analysis, the majority of CMV-associated TCR beta chains appeared HLA-restricted. Several of the most significant clusters were apparently associated with common viral pathogens in a later analysis.

The sequencing input was PBMCs. The clonotype was recovered from a man aged 35-49 years in good health and CMV-seronegative. J is TRBJ1-5 and V is TRBV30, with a weak D call TRBD1 (5 bases). CDR3 protein: CAWSSQGSQPQHF. For the CDR3, the DNA is TGTGCCTGGAGTTCCCAGGGTAGTCAGCCCCAGCATTTT. The full variable domain, with the rest looked up from reference TRBV30 and TRBJ1-5, is SQTIHQWPATLVQPVGSPLSLECTVEGTSNPNLYWYRQAAGRGLQLLFYSVGIGQISSEVPQNLSASRPQDRQFILSSKKLLLSDSGFYLCAWSSQGSQPQHFGDGTRLSIL.